Listed here are 18 T cell receptor beta chains from one sample, sequenced in a study of blood T cell repertoires in COVID-19. TCRdb keeps only in-frame clones here, not all; method: immunoSEQ multiplex PCR. In the table there are approximately 200,000 clones, about 82% of which are singletons. Sequencing used PBMCs or T cells enriched from blood (not recorded which). The receptors were sampled from a woman aged 25 to 39 who had recovered from COVID-19.

The chain joins TRBV27 to TRBJ2-1; TRBD2 agrees at 9 bases. J was trimmed by 10 bases and V by 3 bases; bases with no gene match: 4. The CDR3 is made up of 13 amino acids. Germline V lookup: CDR1 MNHEY, CDR2 SMNVEV (reference sequence). The CDR3 DNA is TGTGCCAGCAGTTTTAACCTAGCGGGAGAGCAGTTCTTC. Translating it yields CASSFNLAGEQFF.

The CDR3 sequence is CASSRIAGDETQYF. In DNA form, the CDR3 reads TGTGCCAGTAGTCGGATAGCGGGAGATGAGACCCAGTACTTC. The chain combines TRBV19 with TRBJ2-5; TRBD2 agrees at 9 bases. This CDR3 contains 14 residues. Germline CDR1 reads LNHDA; CDR2 reads SQIVND (reference sequence). V lost 5 bases, J lost 5 bases, and 6 bases stayed unmatched.

This clone was seen ten or more times. The chain recombines TRBV12-3 or TRBV12-4 with TRBJ2-2; no reliable D call. Trimming pared 8 bases from V and 6 bases from J, leaving 7 bases between. The CDR3 is 11 residues long. CDR3 nucleotides: TGTGCCAGCGAGGTATCCGGGGAGCTGTTTTTT. This gives the protein CASEVSGELFF.

This clone has only a few counts. This rearrangement joins TRBV25-1 to TRBJ1-4; a possible D gene is TRBD1 (5 bases). V gave up 7 bases and J gave up 8 bases, with 17 bases separating them. The CDR3 sequence is 14 residues long. The germline V gene has CDR1 MGHDK and CDR2 SYGVNS. This CDR3 reads CASIAGTPGEKLFF. CDR3 bases: TGTGCCAGCATAGCGGGGACTCCTGGGGAAAAACTGTTTTTT.

This clone was observed a few times. This rearrangement joins TRBV7-2 to TRBJ2-1; 8 bases are a match to TRBD2. V dropped 1 base and J dropped 3; count of bases not matched to a gene: 5. The CDR3 loop spans 16 amino acids. CDR1 and CDR2 (germline): SGHTA, FQGNSA. The CDR3 nucleotides are TGTGCCAGCAGCTTAGTACCGGGAGGGGGCTACAATGAGCAGTTCTTC. Amino acid sequence: CASSLVPGGGYNEQFF.

The chain links TRBV11-2 to TRBJ2-1; D may be TRBD1 (6 bases). The CDR3 loop spans 15 amino acids. Germline V gives CDR1 SGHAT, CDR2 FQNNGV. Trimming cost V 3 bases and J 4 bases, with 13 bases left between them. The CDR3 sequence: CASSFYRESYNEQFF. The CDR3, as DNA: TGTGCCAGCAGCTTTTACAGGGAGTCATACAATGAGCAGTTCTTC.

The chain is built from TRBV1 and TRBJ1-5; TRBD1, the table's D call, was not compared with the DNA. TRBV1 is a documented pseudogene. The CDR3 runs to 22 residues. CDR3: CTSSHDKPLGTGGNGGNQPQHF. The DNA for the CDR3 is TGCACCAGCAGCCATGATAAACCCTTAGGGACAGGGGGCAACGGGGGCAATCAGCCCCAGCATTTT.

The chain carries TRBV10-3 and TRBJ2-2; 11 bases are a match to TRBD1. V lost 10 bases to trimming and J lost 7 bases; unmatched junction nucleotides: 8. The CDR3 is 14 amino acids. CDR1 is ENHRY, CDR2 SYGVKD, per germline. The CDR3 spells CATAGTGGHGELFF. CDR3 bases: TGTGCCACTGCCGGGACAGGGGGGCACGGGGAGCTGTTTTTT.

The V gene is TRBV28, the J gene TRBJ1-1; 8 nucleotides line up with TRBD1. Germline CDR1 and CDR2: MDHEN and SYDVKM. V gave up 8 bases and J gave up 4 bases; unmatched junction bases: 12. The CDR3 length is 15 residues. CDR3 protein: CASQGQGLRGTEAFF. As DNA, the CDR3 is TGTGCCAGCCAAGGACAGGGATTAAGGGGCACTGAAGCTTTCTTT.

The chain combines TRBV3-1 (or the pseudogene TRBV3-2) with TRBJ2-1, with 12 nucleotides matching TRBD2. With V trimmed by 1 base and J by 3 bases, 13 bases remained unmatched. Germline values: CDR1 LGHDT, CDR2 YNNKEL (reference sequence). The CDR3 spans 20 residues. The DNA for the CDR3 is TGTGCCAGCAGCCAAGCCTACGTGCTAGCGGGAGGGCCAAGCTACAATGAGCAGTTCTTC. Its translation is CASSQAYVLAGGPSYNEQFF.

This chain links TRBV21-1 with TRBJ2-1; whether TRBD2, the table's D call, matches the DNA was not checked. TRBV21-1 constitutes a pseudogene. This CDR3 has 14 residues. CDR3 amino acids: CASSVRTKYNEQFF. CDR3 bases: TGTGCCAGCAGCGTCCGTACTAAATACAATGAGCAGTTCTTC.

The rearrangement links TRBV5-6 to TRBJ2-3, with TRBD2 matching 13 bases. The germline CDR1 and CDR2 sequences are SGHDT and YYEEEE. The length of the CDR3 is 16 residues. J was trimmed by 2 bases and V by 4 bases; bases with no gene match: 4. The DNA of the CDR3 is TGTGCCAGCAGCCAAGGACTAGCGGGAGTCACAGATACGCAGTATTTT. As protein: CASSQGLAGVTDTQYF. Full variable domain (rest looked up from reference TRBV5-6 and TRBJ2-3): DAGVTQSPTHLIKTRGQQVTLRCSPKSGHDTVSWYQQALGQGPQFIFQYYEEEERQRGNFPDRFSGHQFPNYSSELNVNALLLGDSALYLCASSQGLAGVTDTQYFGPGTRLTVL.

The chain links TRBV10-3 to TRBJ2-2; D is possibly TRBD1 (6 bases). CDR1 and CDR2 from the germline V gene are ENHRY and SYGVKD. Trimming stripped 2 bases from V and 5 bases from J, with 15 bases between. The CDR3 runs to 16 residues. This CDR3 reads CAISEHGGTVTGELFF. The CDR3 nucleotides read TGTGCCATCAGTGAGCATGGGGGCACTGTGACCGGGGAGCTGTTTTTT.

This clone was seen just once. The chain carries TRBV28 and TRBJ2-7; D gene unclear. The germline V and J ends were trimmed by 6 bases and 1 base, with 13 bases remaining between them. Germline V CDR1 and CDR2: MDHEN, SYDVKM. CDR3 length: 14 amino acids. Here the CDR3 reads CASRQHLKSYEQYF. CDR3 in DNA: TGTGCCAGCAGACAGCACCTTAAGTCCTACGAGCAGTACTTC.

This clone was seen a handful of times. This chain connects TRBV19 to TRBJ1-5; 7 bases map to TRBD1. Trimming at V came to 7 bases and at J to 0 bases, leaving 6 bases not matched to a gene. The germline gives CDR1 LNHDA, CDR2 SQIVND (reference sequence). The CDR3 covers 15 residues. CDR3 in amino acids: CASNDRDHSNQPQHF. CDR3 nucleotides: TGTGCCAGTAACGACAGGGACCATAGCAATCAGCCCCAGCATTTT.

The V and J genes are TRBV29-1 and TRBJ2-4, with 8 positions matching TRBD2. Looked up from germline, CDR1 is SQVTM and CDR2 is ANQGSEA. The V gene end was trimmed by 7 bases and the J gene end by 8 bases; junction bases not matched to a gene: 7. The CDR3 runs to 12 residues. CDR3 sequence: CSGTNGGDIQYF. CDR3 DNA: TGCAGCGGAACCAACGGGGGGGACATTCAGTACTTC.

V usage is TRBV15 and J usage is TRBJ1-1; TRBD1 aligns across 7 bases. Unmatched junction bases numbered 4, after V lost 5 bases and J lost 4 bases. Germline CDR1 and CDR2: LNHNV and YYDKDF (reference sequence). CDR3 size: 13 residues. CDR3 DNA: TGTGCCACCAGCGGAGCAGGGGGCACTGAAGCTTTCTTT. Protein sequence: CATSGAGGTEAFF.

This clone has just one count. This sequence joins TRBV5-4 and TRBJ2-6; TRBD1 is a possible D gene (5 bases). Germline lookup yields CDR1 SGHNT and CDR2 YYREEE (reference sequence). The CDR3 is 17 amino acids. Trimming pared 2 bases from V and 0 bases from J, leaving 12 bases between. The CDR3 DNA sequence: TGTGCCAGCAGCTTTGGGGCGCTGGGCTCTGGGGCCAACGTCCTGACTTTC. Translating gives CASSFGALGSGANVLTF. Together with reference TRBV5-4 and TRBJ2-6, the CDR3 gives the full variable domain: ETGVTQSPTHLIKTRGQQVTLRCSSQSGHNTVSWYQQALGQGPQFIFQYYREEENGRGNFPPRFSGLQFPNYSSELNVNALELDDSALYLCASSFGALGSGANVLTFGAGSRLTVL.